One sample yielded the 5 T cell receptor beta chains listed below, sequenced in a study of cytomegalovirus exposure and HLA in healthy donors. The assay was immunoSEQ multiplex PCR, and TCRdb's table has in-frame clones only and misses some. The table includes roughly 120,000 clones, around 94% detected once. The sequenced material came from PBMCs. The receptor set was obtained from a woman aged 18-35 years in good health and CMV-seronegative.

The chain recombines TRBV28 with TRBJ1-1; 11 nucleotides line up with TRBD1. With 4 bases clipped from V and 4 bases from J, the junction kept 5 bases outside the gene matches. The CDR3 runs to 15 residues. CDR1 is MDHEN, CDR2 SYDVKM, per germline. The CDR3 is CASSSLGTGGTEAFF. The CDR3 region has the DNA TGTGCCAGCAGTTCACTCGGGACAGGGGGCACTGAAGCTTTCTTT.

The chain combines TRBV9 with TRBJ2-7, with 7 bases fitting TRBD1. Trimming at V came to 3 bases and at J to 5 bases, leaving 11 bases not matched to a gene. CDR3 length: 15 residues. The germline V gene encodes CDR1 SGDLS and CDR2 YYNGEE. CDR3 in amino acids: CASSGLRQGINEQYF. In DNA form, the CDR3 reads TGTGCCAGCAGCGGACTGAGACAGGGTATCAACGAGCAGTACTTC.

The J gene is TRBJ1-5, the V gene TRBV19, with D possibly TRBD1 on 6 matching bases. The CDR3 covers 15 residues. CDR1 and CDR2 (germline): LNHDA, SQIVND (reference sequence). V lost 7 bases, J lost 6 bases, and 19 bases lay in between. The CDR3 is CASTTGGGVGQPQHF. The CDR3 DNA sequence: TGTGCCAGTACCACGGGGGGCGGGGTCGGTCAGCCCCAGCATTTT. The variable domain in full, with the rest retrieved from reference TRBV19 and TRBJ1-5, is DGGITQSPKYLFRKEGQNVTLSCEQNLNHDAMYWYRQDPGQGLRLIYYSQIVNDFQKGDIAEGYSVSREKKESFPLTVTSAQKNPTAFYLCASTTGGGVGQPQHFGDGTRLSIL.

In this sample, this clone turned up a few times. The chain joins TRBV15 to TRBJ1-5, with 10 bases fitting TRBD1. This CDR3 region has 16 residues. Losses at the gene ends were 1 base for V and 3 bases for J; bases not matched to a gene: 3. CDR1 is LNHNV and CDR2 is YYDKDF in the germline V gene (reference sequence). DNA of the CDR3: TGTGCCACCAGCAGAGCGGGACAGGGGTCCAATCAGCCCCAGCATTTT. This sequence encodes CATSRAGQGSNQPQHF.

The chain combines TRBV5-1 with TRBJ2-5, with D tentatively TRBD2 (6 bases). The CDR3 length is 14 residues. V was pared by 6 bases and J by 2 bases, with 14 bases between. The germline gives CDR1 SGHRS, CDR2 YFSETQ. CDR3 in amino acids: CASTLISGQETQYF. The CDR3 DNA reads as TGCGCCAGCACTTTAATTAGCGGACAAGAGACCCAGTACTTC. The whole variable domain, remainder taken from reference TRBV5-1 and TRBJ2-5, is KAGVTQTPRYLIKTRGQQVTLSCSPISGHRSVSWYQQTPGQGLQFLFEYFSETQRNKGNFPGRFSGRQFSNSRSEMNVSTLELGDSALYLCASTLISGQETQYFGPGTRLLVL.